This entry lists 6 T cell receptor beta chains sequenced from one sample in a study of T cell repertoires in cytomegalovirus infection. Each CDR3 protein gets one entry after TCRdb re-called the reads with MiXCR. In the table there are 360,000 or so distinct CDR3 sequences, about 35% of which are singletons. These receptors' targets are unknown. Specimen: cultured PBMCs, collected from culture after CMV antigen stimulation. These receptors were collected from a human donor in good health (CMV status not recorded). Some clones in this sample may be carry-over from other donors' samples.

The chain has TRBV28 and TRBJ1-1; D is unresolved. In germline, CDR1 is MDHEN, CDR2 SYDVKM. The V end was cut by 5 bases, the J end by 4 bases, with 11 bases between. The CDR3 runs 13 residues. DNA of the CDR3: TGTGCCAGCAGTCCAAATCCAGGCACTGAAGCTTTCTTT. Encoded protein: CASSPNPGTEAFF.

This clonotype was seen only a few times. V is TRBV5-4 and J is TRBJ1-2; TRBD1 is a possible D gene (5 bases). The germline CDR1 and CDR2 sequences are SGHNT and YYREEE (reference sequence). The length of the CDR3 is 16 residues. V lost 4 bases and J lost 8, with 24 bases in between. The CDR3 region is CASSLPRDVINIGYTF. Written as DNA, the CDR3 is TGTGCCAGCAGCCTACCCCGGGACGTGATTAATATCGGCTACACCTTC.

This clonotype was observed a handful of times. This chain links TRBV15 with TRBJ1-2; tentative D call: TRBD1 (5 bases). The germline CDR1 and CDR2 sequences are LNHNV and YYDKDF (reference sequence). This CDR3 contains 15 residues. The V and J ends lost 0 bases and 7 bases respectively, with 15 bases between them. The CDR3 reads CATSRDMDTYVGYTF. In DNA, the CDR3 is TGTGCCACCAGCAGAGACATGGACACCTATGTTGGCTACACCTTC.

V usage is TRBV6-5 and J usage is TRBJ1-1; D is undetermined. The germline gives CDR1 MNHEY, CDR2 SVGAGI. The CDR3 runs to 15 residues. V was clipped by 2 bases and J by 6 bases, with 16 bases between them. For the CDR3, the DNA is TGTGCCAGCAGTTACCAGATCCAAGCGGGCTCTGAAGCTTTCTTT. Its protein is CASSYQIQAGSEAFF.

This clonotype was seen a handful of times. The rearrangement joins TRBV10-3 to TRBJ2-5, with D unclear. V dropped 4 bases and J dropped 3 bases, with 21 bases sitting between them. Per germline, CDR1 ENHRY and CDR2 SYGVKD. This CDR3 has 17 residues. CDR3 coding DNA: TGTGCCATCAGTGCCTCCTCGGGCAGTAACCTTAAAGAGACCCAGTACTTC. Its translation: CAISASSGSNLKETQYF.

The chain is built from TRBV19 and TRBJ2-3; a weak D match, TRBD1 (5 bases). The CDR3 contains 13 residues. The V and J ends lost 5 bases and 5 bases respectively, with 11 bases between them. The V gene's germline CDR1 is LNHDA and CDR2 SQIVND (reference sequence). CDR3: CASSRTIVDTQYF. The CDR3 nucleotides read TGTGCCAGTAGTCGGACAATAGTAGATACGCAGTATTTT.